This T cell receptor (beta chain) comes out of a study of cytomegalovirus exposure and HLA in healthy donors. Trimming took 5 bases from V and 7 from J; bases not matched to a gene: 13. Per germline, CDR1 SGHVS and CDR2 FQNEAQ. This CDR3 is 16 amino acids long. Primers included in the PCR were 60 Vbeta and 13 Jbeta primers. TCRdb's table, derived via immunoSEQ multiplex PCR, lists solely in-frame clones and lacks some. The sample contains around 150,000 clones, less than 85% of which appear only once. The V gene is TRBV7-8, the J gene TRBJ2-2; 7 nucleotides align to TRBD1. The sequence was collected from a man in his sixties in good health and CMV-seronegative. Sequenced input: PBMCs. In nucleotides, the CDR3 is TGTGCCAGCAGCCAGGGGGTGCAAAGGAAGGTCGGGGAGCTGTTTTTT. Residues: CASSQGVQRKVGELFF.